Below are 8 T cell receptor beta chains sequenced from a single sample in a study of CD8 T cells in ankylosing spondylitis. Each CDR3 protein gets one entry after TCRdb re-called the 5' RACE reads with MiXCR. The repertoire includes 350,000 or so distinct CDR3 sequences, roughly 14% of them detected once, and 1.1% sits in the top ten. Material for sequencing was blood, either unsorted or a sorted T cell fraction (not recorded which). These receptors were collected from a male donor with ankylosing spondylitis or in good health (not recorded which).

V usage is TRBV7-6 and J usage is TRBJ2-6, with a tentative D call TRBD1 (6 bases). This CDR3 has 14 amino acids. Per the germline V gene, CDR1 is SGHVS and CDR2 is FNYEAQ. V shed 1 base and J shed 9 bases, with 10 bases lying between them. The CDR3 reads CASSLEGGGNVLTF. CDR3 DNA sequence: TGTGCCAGCAGCTTAGAAGGGGGTGGCAACGTCCTGACTTTC.

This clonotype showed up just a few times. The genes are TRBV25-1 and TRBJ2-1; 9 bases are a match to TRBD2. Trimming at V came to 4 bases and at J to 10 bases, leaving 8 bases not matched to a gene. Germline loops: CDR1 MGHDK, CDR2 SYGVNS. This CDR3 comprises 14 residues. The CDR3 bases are TGTGCCAGCAGTGGTAGCGGGGGCCCTCCGGAGCAGTTCTTC. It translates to CASSGSGGPPEQFF.

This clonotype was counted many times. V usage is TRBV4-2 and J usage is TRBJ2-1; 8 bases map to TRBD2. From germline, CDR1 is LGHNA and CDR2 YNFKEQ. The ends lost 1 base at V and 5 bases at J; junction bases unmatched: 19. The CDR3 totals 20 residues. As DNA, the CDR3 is TGTGCCAGCAGCCAAGTGTCGTGGGTAGCGGGAAGGGACGGGAACAATGAGCAGTTCTTC. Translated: CASSQVSWVAGRDGNNEQFF.

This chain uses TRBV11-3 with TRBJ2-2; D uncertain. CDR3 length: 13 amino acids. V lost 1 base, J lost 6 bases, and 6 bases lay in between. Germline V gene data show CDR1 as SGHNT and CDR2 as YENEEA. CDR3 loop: CASSLVYPGELFF. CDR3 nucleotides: TGTGCCAGCAGCTTAGTTTATCCCGGGGAGCTGTTTTTT.

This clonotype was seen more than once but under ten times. CDR3 in amino acids: CASSQDGTRDPYNEQFF. The CDR3, as DNA: TGCGCCAGCAGCCAAGACGGTACCAGGGACCCTTACAATGAGCAGTTCTTC. The chain combines TRBV4-1 with TRBJ2-1; D may be TRBD1 or TRBD2 (5 bases each). In germline, CDR1 is MGHRA, CDR2 YSYEKL. CDR3 length equals 17 residues. The ends were cut back, 0 bases at V and 4 bases at J, with 16 bases in the middle.

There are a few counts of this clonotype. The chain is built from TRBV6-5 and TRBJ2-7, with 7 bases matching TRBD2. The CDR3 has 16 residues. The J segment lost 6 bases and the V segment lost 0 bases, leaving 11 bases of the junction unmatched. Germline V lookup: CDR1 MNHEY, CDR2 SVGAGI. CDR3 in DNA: TGTGCCAGCAGTTACTCTGCGCGACGGGAGGTTCTCGAGCAGTACTTC. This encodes CASSYSARREVLEQYF.

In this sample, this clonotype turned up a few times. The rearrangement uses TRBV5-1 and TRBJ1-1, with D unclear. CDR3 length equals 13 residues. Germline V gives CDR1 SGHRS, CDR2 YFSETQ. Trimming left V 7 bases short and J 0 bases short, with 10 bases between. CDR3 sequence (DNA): TGCGCCAGCGGCCGCGGCCTGAACACTGAAGCTTTCTTT. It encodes CASGRGLNTEAFF.

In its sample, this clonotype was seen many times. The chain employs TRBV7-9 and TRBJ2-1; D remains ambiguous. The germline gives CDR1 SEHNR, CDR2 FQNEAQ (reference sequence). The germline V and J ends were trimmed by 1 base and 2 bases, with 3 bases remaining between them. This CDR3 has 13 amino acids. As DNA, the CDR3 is TGTGCCAGCAGCTTAGACCCCTACAATGAGCAGTTCTTC. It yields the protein CASSLDPYNEQFF.